The 15 T cell receptor beta chains below come from one sample, sequenced in a study of blood T cell repertoires in COVID-19. The protocol was immunoSEQ multiplex PCR, while the TCRdb copy is restricted to in-frame clones and leaves out a portion. The sample shows roughly 70,000 clones, 75% to 90% of them seen only once. The sequenced sample was peripheral blood. Source of these receptors: an elderly woman with active COVID-19.

The V and J genes are TRBV28 and TRBJ2-1; 9 bases are a match to TRBD1. In germline, CDR1 is MDHEN, CDR2 SYDVKM. V lost 5 bases to trimming and J lost 12 bases; unmatched junction nucleotides: 11. The CDR3 spans 14 residues. The CDR3: CASSGQGSGSGQFF. DNA of the CDR3: TGTGCCAGCAGTGGACAGGGGAGCGGCAGCGGGCAGTTCTTC.

The V call is TRBV3-1 (or the pseudogene TRBV3-2), the J call TRBJ2-7; 7 bases match TRBD2. With 4 bases clipped from V and 3 bases from J, the junction kept 15 bases outside the gene matches. CDR3 size: 17 residues. Germline CDR1 and CDR2: LGHDT and YNNKEL (reference sequence). The CDR3 sequence: CASSRLPLAGACYEQYF. CDR3 sequence (DNA): TGTGCCAGCAGCCGCCTCCCTCTGGCGGGAGCCTGCTACGAGCAGTACTTC.

There are a few counts of this clone. The chain has TRBV5-6 and TRBJ1-2; D unclear. V lost 0 bases to trimming and J lost 2 bases, with 8 bases between them. Germline V gene data show CDR1 as SGHDT and CDR2 as YYEEEE. The CDR3 extends over 14 amino acids. This CDR3 is CASSLVRVNYGYTF. Written as DNA, the CDR3 is TGTGCCAGCAGCTTGGTGAGGGTGAACTATGGCTACACCTTC.

The chain has TRBV19 and TRBJ2-7; possible D gene TRBD1, 6 bases. Looked up from germline, CDR1 is LNHDA and CDR2 is SQIVND (reference sequence). The germline V and J ends were trimmed by 5 bases and 1 base, with 9 bases remaining between them. The CDR3 extends over 13 amino acids. The CDR3 is CASSETGSYEQYF. Here the CDR3 DNA reads TGTGCCAGTAGTGAAACAGGGTCCTACGAGCAGTACTTC.

The V call is TRBV18, the J call TRBJ2-7, with TRBD2 identical over 10 bases. CDR1 is KGHSH and CDR2 is LQKENI in the germline V gene. Trimming removed 6 bases from V and 3 bases from J; junction bases left unmatched: 17. The CDR3 extends over 18 amino acids. CDR3 nucleotide sequence: TGTGCCAGCTCCGCCGGGCCCCCAACCGGGACTAGCGTCTACGAGCAGTACTTC. It yields the protein CASSAGPPTGTSVYEQYF. Variable domain in full (rest from reference TRBV18 and TRBJ2-7): NAGVMQNPRHLVRRRGQEARLRCSPMKGHSHVYWYRQLPEEGLKFMVYLQKENIIDESGMPKERFSAEFPKEGPSILRIQQVVRGDSAAYFCASSAGPPTGTSVYEQYFGPGTRLTVT.

The chain employs TRBV28 and TRBJ1-1; D remains ambiguous. The CDR3 runs 15 residues. V lost 4 bases, J lost 4 bases, and 16 bases lay in between. Germline values: CDR1 MDHEN, CDR2 SYDVKM. As DNA, the CDR3 is TGTGCCAGCAGTTCTTTATTGCCGTCGGGCACTGAAGCTTTCTTT. Encoded protein: CASSSLLPSGTEAFF.

The sample holds one count of this clone. This sequence joins TRBV5-6 and TRBJ2-7; TRBD2 might be the D (7 bases). Germline V gives CDR1 SGHDT, CDR2 YYEEEE. Between the trimmed V and J ends, which lost 6 bases and 2 bases, there was a span of 15 bases. The CDR3 is 14 residues long. CDR3 nucleotide sequence: TGTGCCAGCAACGTCAGGGGAGGGACCTACGAGCAGTACTTC. Protein product: CASNVRGGTYEQYF.

V and J are TRBV6-5 and TRBJ2-7; 8 bases line up with TRBD2. The CDR3 has 15 amino acids. Germline V gene sequence: CDR1 MNHEY, CDR2 SVGAGI. Trimming cost V 3 bases and J 3 bases; bases outside gene matches: 7. Here the CDR3 DNA reads TGTGCCAGCAGTTATTCGGCGGGAGGCCTCTACGAGCAGTACTTC. This encodes CASSYSAGGLYEQYF.

This chain links TRBV5-6 with TRBJ2-1; D ambiguous. The CDR3 contains 15 residues. V lost 4 bases and J 4 bases, leaving 15 bases between the germline ends. CDR1 and CDR2 (germline): SGHDT, YYEEEE. The CDR3: CASSLRSTPYNEQFF. CDR3 coding DNA: TGTGCCAGCAGCCTCAGGTCAACACCATACAATGAGCAGTTCTTC.

The CDR3 loop reads CASSLDTGGSYNEQFF. CDR3 in DNA: TGTGCCAGCAGCTTAGATACGGGAGGATCCTACAATGAGCAGTTCTTC. J is TRBJ2-1 and V is TRBV11-3; 7 bases are shared with TRBD2. The CDR3 consists of 16 residues. The trim removed 0 bases at V and 1 base at J, leaving 3 bases unmatched. The V gene's germline CDR1 is SGHNT and CDR2 YENEEA.

The J gene is TRBJ2-1, the V gene TRBV9, with D perhaps TRBD1 (5 bases). Germline V gives CDR1 SGDLS, CDR2 YYNGEE. This CDR3 spans 15 amino acids. V lost 0 bases and J lost 2, with 9 bases in between. The CDR3 is CASSVAGPTYNEQFF. The DNA for the CDR3 is TGTGCCAGCAGCGTAGCAGGGCCTACCTACAATGAGCAGTTCTTC.

The gene calls are TRBV7-8 and TRBJ2-4, with a possible D match to TRBD1 (6 bases). V lost 5 bases and J lost 1, with 15 bases in between. Germline-derived CDR1 and CDR2 are SGHVS and FQNEAQ. The CDR3 consists of 16 residues. CDR3 region: CASSPRQEVAKNIQYF. CDR3 bases: TGTGCCAGCAGCCCCAGACAGGAAGTGGCCAAAAACATTCAGTACTTC.

The CDR3 region has the DNA TGTGCCAGCAGCTTAGTAGGCCAGGGGACCGGGGAGCTGTTTTTT. Translating gives CASSLVGQGTGELFF. The chain joins TRBV7-2 to TRBJ2-2, with D perhaps matching TRBD1 (6 bases). CDR1 and CDR2 from the germline V gene are SGHTA and FQGNSA. V dropped 1 base and J dropped 5 bases, with 11 bases sitting between them. The CDR3 spans 15 residues. Variable domain in full (rest from reference TRBV7-2 and TRBJ2-2): GAGVSQSPSNKVTEKGKDVELRCDPISGHTALYWYRQSLGQGLEFLIYFQGNSAPDKSGLPSDRFSAERTGGSVSTLTIQRTQQEDSAVYLCASSLVGQGTGELFFGEGSRLTVL.

This clone was counted between two and nine times. The chain has TRBV7-9 and TRBJ2-7; 8 bases fit TRBD2. The CDR3 consists of 13 residues. V trimming: 5 bases; J trimming: 5 bases; junction bases outside the gene matches: 5. Looked up from germline, CDR1 is SEHNR and CDR2 is FQNEAQ (reference sequence). CDR3 loop: CASSHRTSHEQYF. The CDR3 DNA reads TGTGCCAGCAGCCACAGGACTAGCCACGAGCAGTACTTC.

This clone was found a few times. J is TRBJ2-7 and V is TRBV7-2; D may be TRBD2 (7 bases). Trimming left V 3 bases short and J 3 bases short, with 15 bases between. CDR1 and CDR2 (germline): SGHTA, FQGNSA. The CDR3 contains 15 residues. CDR3 bases: TGTGCCAGCAGCTTGTCCGGGGGGCTTATCTACGAGCAGTACTTC. Translation gives CASSLSGGLIYEQYF.